The 9 T cell receptor beta chains reported below all come from one sample, sequenced in a study of cytomegalovirus exposure and HLA in healthy donors. PCR primers comprised 60 Vbeta and 13 Jbeta primers. The data were produced by immunoSEQ multiplex PCR, yet TCRdb's version contains in-frame clones alone and is incomplete. This table has 200,000 or so clones, approximately 88% appearing once. The sequenced sample consisted of PBMCs. The receptors stem from a woman aged 45-65 years in good health and CMV-seropositive.

V gene TRBV5-1 combines with J gene TRBJ1-2; D is possibly TRBD1 (6 bases). The CDR3 is 15 amino acids. V lost 0 bases to trimming and J lost 2 bases, with 11 bases between them. Germline loops: CDR1 SGHRS, CDR2 YFSETQ. CDR3 residues: CASSLDGQINYGYTF. The CDR3 DNA follows: TGCGCCAGCAGCTTGGATGGACAGATCAACTATGGCTACACCTTC.

This chain connects TRBV13 to TRBJ2-7; D remains ambiguous. V lost 0 bases, J lost 0 bases, and 9 bases lay in between. Germline V lookup: CDR1 PRHDT, CDR2 FYEKMQ (reference sequence). The CDR3 consists of 15 residues. The CDR3 spells CASSLGEISSYEQYF. The CDR3 DNA is TGTGCCAGCAGCTTAGGGGAGATCAGCTCCTACGAGCAGTACTTC.

The gene calls are TRBV7-8 and TRBJ2-7, with D uncertain. CDR1 is SGHVS, CDR2 FQNEAQ, per germline. Deletions cut 5 bases from V and 2 bases from J, with 4 bases between. This CDR3 has 11 residues. The CDR3 reads CASSPAYEQYF. CDR3 nucleotides: TGTGCCAGCAGCCCCGCCTACGAGCAGTACTTC.

The chain is built from TRBV7-3 and TRBJ2-3, with D unresolved. Trimming removed 1 base from V and 1 base from J, with 6 bases in between. CDR3 length equals 14 residues. Per the germline V gene, CDR1 is SGHTA and CDR2 is FQGTGA. The CDR3 is CASSLIAGTDTQYF. In DNA form, the CDR3 reads TGTGCCAGCAGCTTAATAGCCGGCACAGATACGCAGTATTTT.

Only a few counts were recorded for this clone. The chain uses TRBV19 and TRBJ2-4, with D unclear. This CDR3 spans 17 amino acids. The V end lost 3 bases, the J end lost 2 bases, and 17 bases lay between the germline ends. CDR1 and CDR2 from the germline V gene are LNHDA and SQIVND (reference sequence). CDR3 DNA sequence: TGTGCCAGTAGTATCCCTGGTCAGCCCGGGTCCAAAAACATTCAGTACTTC. Its translation: CASSIPGQPGSKNIQYF.

This chain connects TRBV2 to TRBJ2-7, with 11 bases matching TRBD2. The V gene end was trimmed by 5 bases and the J gene end by 2 bases; junction bases not matched to a gene: 5. CDR1 and CDR2 (germline): SNHLY, FYNNEI. The CDR3 has 15 residues. As DNA, the CDR3 is TGTGCCAGCAGTCGATTTAGCGGGGGGGCCTACGAGCAGTACTTC. Translating gives CASSRFSGGAYEQYF.

V usage is TRBV2 and J usage is TRBJ2-2; 9 nucleotides agree with TRBD1. The CDR3 is 14 residues long. V lost 10 bases to trimming and J lost 3 bases; unmatched junction nucleotides: 6. From germline, CDR1 is SNHLY and CDR2 FYNNEI. The CDR3: CATGTGMDTGELFF. The DNA of the CDR3 is TGTGCCACCGGGACAGGGATGGACACCGGGGAGCTGTTTTTT.

This clone was seen only once. The chain combines TRBV19 with TRBJ1-2; no definite D call. Germline V gene data show CDR1 as LNHDA and CDR2 as SQIVND (reference sequence). Deletions cut 0 bases from V and 1 base from J, with 18 bases between. The CDR3 is made up of 18 amino acids. For the CDR3, the DNA is TGTGCCAGTAGTATAGATCCCGAAGGACTGAGACTTAACTATGGCTACACCTTC. Its translation: CASSIDPEGLRLNYGYTF.

Only one count was recorded for this clone. The J gene is TRBJ2-7, the V gene TRBV19; D might be TRBD2 (7 bases). The germline V gene encodes CDR1 LNHDA and CDR2 SQIVND (reference sequence). The length of the CDR3 is 14 residues. V lost 4 bases and J 3 bases, leaving 13 bases between the germline ends. This CDR3 reads CASSRAGAIYEQYF. In nucleotides, the CDR3 is TGTGCCAGTAGTAGGGCGGGGGCGATCTACGAGCAGTACTTC.